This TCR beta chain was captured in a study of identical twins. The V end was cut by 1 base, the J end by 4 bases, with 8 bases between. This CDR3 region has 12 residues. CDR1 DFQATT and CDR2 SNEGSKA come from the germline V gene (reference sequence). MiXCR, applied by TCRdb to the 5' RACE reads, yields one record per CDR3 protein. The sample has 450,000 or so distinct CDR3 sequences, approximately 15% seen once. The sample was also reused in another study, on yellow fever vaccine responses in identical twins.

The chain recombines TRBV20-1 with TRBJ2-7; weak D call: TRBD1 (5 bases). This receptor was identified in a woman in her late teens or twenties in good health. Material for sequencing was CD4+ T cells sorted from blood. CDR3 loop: CSARGTIYEQYF. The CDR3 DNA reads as TGCAGTGCTAGAGGGACAATTTACGAGCAGTACTTC.